This entry describes one T cell receptor (beta chain). Its antigen is not yet known. Base qualities are missing; no much larger clone stands one base away. This entry belongs to a study of blood T cells in healthy people across ages (dated by TCRdb to about 2015). Background on the whole study: In model experiments, template switching captured about one uniquely barcoded TCR beta cDNA molecule for every two T cells. The study analyzed two additional independent replicas of 1 million unique cDNA reads from the same blood draw for two donors, one aged 18 to 30 and one aged 80 or older. To avoid experimental bias, donors of different ages were spread randomly across the sequencing lanes. Age-related changes in TCR beta repertoire diversity were measured in the study by deep sequencing normalized with unique cDNA molecular identifiers. Four age groups were formed from the donors: young (average about 15 years), middle-aged (less than 40), aged (around 62) and long-lived (approximately 78).

As encoded in the germline V gene, CDR1 is MNHEY while CDR2 is SVGEGT. V ends up 4 bases short and J 0 bases short, with an unmatched junction base count of 4. From its cysteine to its phenylalanine, the CDR3 spans 17 amino acids. The sequence is cut down to CDR3 DNA, 51 bases in frame from base 1. The library was produced with 5' RACE. Sequenced on an Illumina HiSeq 2500. The second PCR ran for about 6 to 12 cycles and used a J-beta primer mix along with a sample-barcoded 5' primer. A template-switch 5' adaptor carrying 12 random nucleotides introduced a unique molecular identifier onto each TCR beta cDNA molecule. Each sample yielded at least 2.5 million CDR3-containing paired-end reads. First-strand cDNA synthesis was performed from all RNA using the Mint cDNA synthesis kit, with priming by a TRBC-specific oligonucleotide. All cDNA was treated with uracil-DNA glycosylase and then went through a first 18-cycle PCR with the universal primers M1SS and BC2_uni_R. Turning to the authors' computational methods: For normalization, 1 million high-quality reads were randomly selected from each sample, with every read carrying a distinct molecular identifier. Instead of being binned into consensus sequences, reads that shared molecular identifiers were thrown out. MiTCR, set to a Q25 quality threshold and the strictest error-elimination algorithm, was used for CDR3 identification, clonotype clustering and error correction. Lower-bound total TCR beta diversity was estimated with a nonparametric unseen species model using Euler transformation. TCRdb handled the public reads itself, with Q25 trimming in fastp and clone calling in MiXCR, and kept productive beta chains. Every CDR3 protein is listed once, alongside the most common genes and DNA of its rows. What appears here as the V and J calls and clone size reflects TCRdb's work, not the paper's. The sample yields hundreds of thousands of distinct CDR3 sequences; roughly 64% were counted once. Clones ranked in the top ten supply about 20% of the sample.

Beyond this particular receptor, the publication reports: The percentage of naive T cells measured by flow cytometry correlated strongly with observed TCR beta diversity. Total diversity estimates from one million sequenced T cells were considered lower bounds and underestimates. Donor CMV infection status was unknown, potentially confounding age-related changes in expanded clonotypes. As age increased, observed TCR beta diversity per million T cells dropped in a roughly linear way, and a significant reduction was already evident by age around 41. Compared with the aged group, the long-lived group had more naive CD4+ T cells, fewer expanded clones and increased TCR diversity, a pattern suggesting age selection. Because profiling used bulk unsorted PBMCs, naive and antigen-experienced compartments could not be compared conclusively.

Systemically healthy Caucasian individuals from Russia, 39 in total and aged about 6 to 100 years, were included as donors. Each donor gave about 9.8 milliliters of peripheral blood, drawn into EDTA-treated Vacutainer tubes. Ficoll-Paque density-gradient centrifugation was used to isolate PBMCs, with at least 7 million obtained per sample. Trizol reagent was used to extract total RNA from PBMCs, with at least 6 micrograms per sample. For every donor, flow cytometry on a PBMC aliquot measured the percentage of naive CD45RAhigh/CD27high T cells. The TCR sequence derives from a man aged 30 to 45 in good health. The chain employs TRBV6-2 or TRBV6-3 and TRBJ2-3; the junction holds 13 bases that match TRBD2. The sample comprised blood. The sequenced DNA is TGTGCCAGCAGTTTGGGGACTAGCGGGACTAGCACAGATACGCAGTATTTT. It encodes CASSLGTSGTSTDTQYF.